This TCR beta chain was recovered during a study of cytomegalovirus exposure and HLA in healthy donors. The study ran its PCR with 60 Vbeta and 13 Jbeta primers. The repertoire was sequenced with immunoSEQ multiplex PCR; TCRdb's copy has only in-frame clones and lacks some. The sample has tens of thousands of clones; the top ten hold 8.1%. Regarding the study as a whole: Several top significant clusters appeared, in a later analysis, to be linked to common viral pathogens.

As regards this clone: Its specificity is unknown.

V was pared by 6 bases and J by 4 bases, with 5 bases of the junction left unmatched. The germline CDR1 and CDR2 sequences are SQVTM and ANQGSEA. There are 12 residues in the CDR3. Sequencing used PBMCs. This receptor was taken from a male donor in good health and CMV-seronegative. The chain couples TRBV29-1 to TRBJ2-5; 7 bases are a match to TRBD1. The CDR3 sequence: CSVGGQSETQYF. CDR3 DNA sequence: TGCAGCGTAGGGGGACAGTCAGAGACCCAGTACTTC.